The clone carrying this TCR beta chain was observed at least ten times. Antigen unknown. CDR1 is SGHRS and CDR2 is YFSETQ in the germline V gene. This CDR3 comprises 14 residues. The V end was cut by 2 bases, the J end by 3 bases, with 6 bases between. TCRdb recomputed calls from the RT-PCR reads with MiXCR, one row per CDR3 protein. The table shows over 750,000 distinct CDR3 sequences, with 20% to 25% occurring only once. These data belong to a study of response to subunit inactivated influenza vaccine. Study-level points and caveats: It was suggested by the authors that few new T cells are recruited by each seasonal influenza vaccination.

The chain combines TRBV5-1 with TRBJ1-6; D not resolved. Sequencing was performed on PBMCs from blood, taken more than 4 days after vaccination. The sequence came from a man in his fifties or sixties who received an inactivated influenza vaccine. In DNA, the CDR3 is TGCGCCAGCAGCTTCGGGAGCTATAATTCACCCCTCCACTTT. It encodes CASSFGSYNSPLHF.